A selection of T cell receptor beta chains follows, all from one sample in a study of blood T cell repertoires in COVID-19. Profiled with immunoSEQ multiplex PCR; TCRdb holds only in-frame clones, not every one. The sample gives approximately 51,000 clones, less than 95% of which show up once; 6.4% is in the top ten. Sequences were obtained from peripheral blood. These receptors came from a man in his sixties or seventies with active COVID-19. Each CDR3 is given with its conserved first and last residue. Fields, in order: CDR3 length, D gene, clone size, J gene, V gene, CDR3 protein. A D gene is named only where the DNA matches it firmly. Clone sizes are given selectively: once, few, many, or a class where the clone is expanded.

len: 16
d_gene: TRBD2
abundance: .
j_gene: TRBJ2-3
v_gene: TRBV7-2
CDR3aa: CASRPGLAVGADTQYF

len: 12
d_gene: .
abundance: .
j_gene: TRBJ1-2
v_gene: TRBV19
CDR3aa: CASRAGDYGYTF

len: 15
d_gene: .
abundance: .
j_gene: TRBJ2-5
v_gene: TRBV3-1/TRBV3-2
CDR3aa: CASSQVSPRSETQYF

len: 12
d_gene: .
abundance: .
j_gene: TRBJ2-5
v_gene: TRBV15
CDR3aa: CATRSGRETQYF

len: 13
d_gene: .
abundance: .
j_gene: TRBJ1-1
v_gene: TRBV9
CDR3aa: CASSAGTNTEAFF

len: 16
d_gene: TRBD1
abundance: .
j_gene: TRBJ1-2
v_gene: TRBV18
CDR3aa: CASSPRPGQEVGGYTF

len: 13
d_gene: .
abundance: .
j_gene: TRBJ2-7
v_gene: TRBV29-1
CDR3aa: CSVDRGPPYEQYF

len: 16
d_gene: .
abundance: .
j_gene: TRBJ1-2
v_gene: TRBV19
CDR3aa: CASSVPGPQTGYGYTF

len: 15
d_gene: .
abundance: .
j_gene: TRBJ1-6
v_gene: TRBV7-2
CDR3aa: CASRETGGADSPLHF

len: 14
d_gene: TRBD1
abundance: .
j_gene: TRBJ1-6
v_gene: TRBV7-8
CDR3aa: CASSFGQGNSPLHF

len: 15
d_gene: .
abundance: .
j_gene: TRBJ1-3
v_gene: TRBV16
CDR3aa: CASSQSRSSGNTIYF

len: 14
d_gene: TRBD2
abundance: .
j_gene: TRBJ2-1
v_gene: TRBV7-9
CDR3aa: CASNPVAGGLEQFF

len: 15
d_gene: TRBD2
abundance: .
j_gene: TRBJ2-3
v_gene: TRBV7-2
CDR3aa: CASTLLAGVMDTQYF

len: 15
d_gene: TRBD1
abundance: .
j_gene: TRBJ2-5
v_gene: TRBV30
CDR3aa: CAWKLRDRGSETQYF

len: 15
d_gene: .
abundance: .
j_gene: TRBJ2-7
v_gene: TRBV2
CDR3aa: CASSENAGTPYEQYF

len: 14
d_gene: TRBD1
abundance: .
j_gene: TRBJ1-4
v_gene: TRBV7-9
CDR3aa: CASSLRDRVEKLFF

len: 16
d_gene: .
abundance: .
j_gene: TRBJ1-3
v_gene: TRBV7-8
CDR3aa: CASSLFRQGAGNTIYF

len: 10
d_gene: .
abundance: .
j_gene: TRBJ1-5
v_gene: TRBV6-5
CDR3aa: CASGSQPQHF

len: 16
d_gene: TRBD2
abundance: .
j_gene: TRBJ2-7
v_gene: TRBV6-2/TRBV6-3
CDR3aa: CASSRRGSGGLYEQYF

len: 15
d_gene: TRBD1
abundance: .
j_gene: TRBJ2-2
v_gene: TRBV2
CDR3aa: CASSRQGARTGELFF

len: 12
d_gene: .
abundance: .
j_gene: TRBJ1-6
v_gene: TRBV6-6
CDR3aa: CASSYGNSPLHF

len: 15
d_gene: .
abundance: .
j_gene: TRBJ2-3
v_gene: TRBV6-5
CDR3aa: CASSYRGSGSDTQYF

len: 14
d_gene: TRBD1
abundance: .
j_gene: TRBJ1-6
v_gene: TRBV10-3
CDR3aa: CAIWTGTGSTPLHF

len: 16
d_gene: TRBD1
abundance: .
j_gene: TRBJ1-5
v_gene: TRBV28
CDR3aa: CASSSPDRGRGQPQHF

len: 13
d_gene: .
abundance: once
j_gene: TRBJ1-2
v_gene: TRBV27
CDR3aa: CASSSDPDSGYTF

len: 13
d_gene: TRBD1
abundance: .
j_gene: TRBJ2-7
v_gene: TRBV11-2
CDR3aa: CASSSYRGNEQYF

len: 14
d_gene: .
abundance: .
j_gene: TRBJ2-3
v_gene: TRBV6-5
CDR3aa: CASSYASNTDTQYF

len: 14
d_gene: TRBD1
abundance: .
j_gene: TRBJ1-1
v_gene: TRBV19
CDR3aa: CASRQTGERGEAFF

len: 15
d_gene: .
abundance: .
j_gene: TRBJ2-1
v_gene: TRBV18
CDR3aa: CASSPRLSSYNEQFF

len: 15
d_gene: .
abundance: .
j_gene: TRBJ1-5
v_gene: TRBV7-8
CDR3aa: CASSLRGGLNQPQHF

len: 16
d_gene: .
abundance: few
j_gene: TRBJ1-2
v_gene: TRBV7-9
CDR3aa: CASSLALTGLDYGYTF

len: 14
d_gene: TRBD1
abundance: .
j_gene: TRBJ1-1
v_gene: TRBV18
CDR3aa: CASSPGQGATEAFF

len: 12
d_gene: .
abundance: .
j_gene: TRBJ2-1
v_gene: TRBV25-1
CDR3aa: CASRRVEDRMFF

len: 15
d_gene: .
abundance: .
j_gene: TRBJ2-2
v_gene: TRBV9
CDR3aa: CASSVGQRNTGELFF